The present TCR beta chain was sequenced within a study of regulatory T cells in long-lasting Graves disease. Study-level background: Graves' patients, newly diagnosed, had taken antithyroid drugs under 3 months. Study-wide results and limits: Public clonotype sharing was higher in persistent than newly diagnosed patients.

The time point here: newly diagnosed GD, antithyroid drugs for less than 3 months. From RNA extracted from PBMCs, the TCR library was made. An endocrinology department in Xi'an, China, recruited the patients. Researchers made TCR beta libraries by using iRepertoire HTBI primers and running Arm-PCR on CDR3 regions. TCRdb passed the multiplex PCR reads through MiXCR, listing each CDR3 protein once. The repertoire holds about 310,000 distinct CDR3 sequences, with more than 15% as singletons. In regard to this clonotype: Its antigen is unknown. Germline is not matched at one junction end, which may reflect a read error.

This clonotype was sampled from a female donor with Graves disease. The source was peripheral blood mononuclear cells (PBMCs), collected at new diagnosis, from a patient treated with antithyroid drugs.

CDR3 region: CASSVRTGVNSRNTIYF. In nucleotides, the CDR3 is TGTGCCAGCAGCGTGAGGACAGGGGTCAACTCTAGAAACACCATATATTTT. This rearrangement joins TRBV9 to TRBJ1-3; 9 bases are shared with TRBD1. Germline CDR1 is SGDLS and CDR2 is YYNGEE. The CDR3 is 17 residues long.